Many counts were recorded for the clone carrying this TCR beta chain. Its antigen is undetermined. Germline assignment: CDR1 LGHNA and CDR2 YNFKEQ. V lost 0 bases, J lost 4 bases, and 6 bases stayed unmatched. The CDR3 is made up of 15 amino acids. A single record per CDR3 protein comes from TCRdb applying MiXCR to the 5' RACE reads. Of 200,000 to 250,000 distinct CDR3 sequences listed, roughly 6.6% are singletons. The data stem from a study of CD8 T cells in ankylosing spondylitis. Study results and caveats: Within ankylosing spondylitis blood, a TCR beta motif made up of several highly homologous variants appeared to be characteristic.

Sequenced input: blood, either unsorted or a sorted T cell fraction (not recorded which). This receptor was taken from a male donor with ankylosing spondylitis. The chain has TRBV4-2 and TRBJ2-7, with 7 positions matching TRBD1. DNA of the CDR3: TGTGCCAGCAGCCAAGATCTGAGGGGGCGGTACGAGCAGTACTTC. Protein: CASSQDLRGRYEQYF.